This T cell receptor (beta chain) is drawn from a study of Ad26.COV2.S vaccination and SARS-CoV-2 variants. Concerning this clone: What it binds is unknown.

Treatment denoted: around 19 received Ad26.COV2.S at low or high dose, single or two shots; 5 received placebo; per-sample allocation not given. Day 63 following the first vaccine or placebo injection was when the samples were taken. Study findings and constraints: Individuals receiving vaccine had higher spike-specific TCR breadth than placebo recipients did.

CDR3 size: 14 residues. V gave up 5 bases and J gave up 4 bases, with 14 bases separating them. Germline CDR1 MNHNY, CDR2 SVGAGI (reference sequence). Repertoires were generated with immunoSEQ multiplex PCR, while TCRdb's copy carries only in-frame clones and drops some. This sample has fewer than 800,000 clones, with 89% found just once. The starting material was peripheral blood, obtained in a trial of Ad26.COV2.S vaccine versus placebo. This TCR was sampled from a person between 18 and 60 years old who received the Ad26.COV2.S COVID-19 vaccine or a placebo. The chain couples TRBV6-6 to TRBJ1-2, with a possible D match to TRBD1 (5 bases). The CDR3 reads CASSPTLGGYGYTF. As DNA, the CDR3 is TGTGCCAGCAGTCCTACCTTGGGGGGCTATGGCTACACCTTC.